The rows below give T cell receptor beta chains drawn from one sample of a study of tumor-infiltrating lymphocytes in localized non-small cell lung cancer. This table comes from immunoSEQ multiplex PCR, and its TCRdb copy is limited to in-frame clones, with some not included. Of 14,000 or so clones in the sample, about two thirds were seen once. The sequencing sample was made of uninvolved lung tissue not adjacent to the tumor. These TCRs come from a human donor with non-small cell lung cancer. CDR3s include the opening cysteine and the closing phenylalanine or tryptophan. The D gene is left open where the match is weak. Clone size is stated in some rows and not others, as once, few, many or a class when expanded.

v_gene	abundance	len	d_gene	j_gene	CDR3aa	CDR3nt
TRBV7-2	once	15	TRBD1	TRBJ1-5	CASSARTGGGQPQHF	TGTGCCAGCAGCGCCCGGACAGGGGGCGGTCAGCCCCAGCATTTT
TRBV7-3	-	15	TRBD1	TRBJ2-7	CASSLGGTGPYEQYF	TGTGCCAGCAGCTTAGGGGGGACAGGGCCCTACGAGCAGTACTTC
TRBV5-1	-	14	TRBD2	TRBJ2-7	CASSWTSGTGEQYF	TGCGCCAGCAGCTGGACTAGCGGGACCGGCGAGCAGTACTTC
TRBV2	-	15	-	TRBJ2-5	CARSKAVGGWETQYF	TGTGCCCGAAGTAAGGCGGTAGGGGGTTGGGAGACCCAGTACTTC
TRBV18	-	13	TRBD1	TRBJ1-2	CASSPGQGFGYTF	TGTGCCAGCTCACCGGGACAGGGGTTCGGCTACACCTTC
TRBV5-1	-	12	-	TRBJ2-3	CASSFYLDTQYF	TGCGCCAGCAGCTTTTATCTGGATACGCAGTATTTT
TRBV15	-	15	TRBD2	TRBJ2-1	CATSRRTSGNNEQFF	TGTGCCACCAGCAGGCGGACTAGCGGAAACAATGAGCAGTTCTTC
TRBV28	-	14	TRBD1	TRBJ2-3	CASSPLGTDHTQYF	TGTGCCAGCAGCCCATTAGGGACAGACCATACGCAGTATTTT
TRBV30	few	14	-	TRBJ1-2	CAWSVRGNVGGYTF	TGTGCCTGGAGTGTACGAGGGAATGTGGGTGGCTACACCTTC
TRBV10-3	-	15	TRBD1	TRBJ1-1	CATWGQSHLNTEAFF	TGTGCCACTTGGGGACAGTCCCACTTGAACACTGAAGCTTTCTTT
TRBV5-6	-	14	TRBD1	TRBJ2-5	CASSSGQIEETQYF	TGTGCCAGCAGCTCGGGACAGATCGAAGAGACCCAGTACTTC
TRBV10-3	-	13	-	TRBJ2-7	CAISVLGSYEQYF	TGTGCCATCAGTGTGCTGGGGTCCTACGAGCAGTACTTC
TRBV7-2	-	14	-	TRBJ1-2	CASSLVVTSYGYTF	TGTGCCAGCAGCTTAGTAGTGACCAGCTATGGCTACACCTTC
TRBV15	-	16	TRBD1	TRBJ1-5	CATSRGEGRGNQPQHF	TGTGCCACCAGCAGAGGTGAGGGCAGGGGGAATCAGCCCCAGCATTTT
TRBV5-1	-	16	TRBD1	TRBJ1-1	CASSLAGTAVNTEAFF	TGCGCCAGCAGCTTGGCGGGGACAGCCGTTAACACTGAAGCTTTCTTT
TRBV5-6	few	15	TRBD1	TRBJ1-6	CASSLWDRDVSPLHF	TGTGCCAGCAGCTTGTGGGACAGGGATGTATCACCCCTCCACTTT
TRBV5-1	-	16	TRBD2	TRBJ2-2	CASSARTSLGTGELFF	TGCGCCAGCAGCGCACGGACTAGCTTGGGCACCGGGGAGCTGTTTTTT
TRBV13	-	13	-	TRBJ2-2	CASSLVATGELFF	TGTGCCAGCAGCTTAGTCGCCACCGGGGAGCTGTTTTTT
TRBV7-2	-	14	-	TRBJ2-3	CASSLGRYSDTQYF	TGTGCCAGCAGCTTAGGGCGGTATTCAGATACGCAGTATTTT
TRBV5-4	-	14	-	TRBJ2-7	CASSLAEQEYEQYF	TGTGCCAGCAGCTTGGCCGAACAGGAGTACGAGCAGTACTTC
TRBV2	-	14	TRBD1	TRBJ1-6	CASSADRWGSPLHF	TGTGCCAGCAGTGCGGACAGGTGGGGTTCACCCCTCCACTTT
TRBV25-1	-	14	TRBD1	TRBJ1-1	CASSSTGGSTEAFF	TGTGCCAGCAGTTCGACAGGGGGGAGCACTGAAGCTTTCTTT
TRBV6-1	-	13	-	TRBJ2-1	CASSIGPYNEQFF	TGTGCCAGCAGTATAGGTCCTTACAATGAGCAGTTCTTC
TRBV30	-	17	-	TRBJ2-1	CAWSPNTQRSTYNEQFF	TGTGCCTGGAGTCCGAACACACAGCGATCCACCTACAATGAGCAGTTCTTC
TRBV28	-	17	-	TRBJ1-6	CASSLSGVGVANSPLHF	TGTGCCAGCAGCTTGTCGGGAGTCGGTGTCGCTAATTCACCCCTCCACTTT
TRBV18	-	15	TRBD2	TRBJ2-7	CASSPTSGSRSEQYF	TGTGCCAGCTCACCAACTAGCGGGAGCCGCTCCGAGCAGTACTTC
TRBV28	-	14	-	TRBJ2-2	CASKRLEGTGELFF	TGTGCCAGCAAACGACTGGAGGGGACCGGGGAGCTGTTTTTT
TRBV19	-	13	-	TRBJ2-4	CASSIVPGNIQYF	TGTGCCAGTAGTATAGTACCAGGGAACATTCAGTACTTC
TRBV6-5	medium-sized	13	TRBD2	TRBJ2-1	CASGGLGGHEQFF	TGTGCCAGCGGGGGACTAGGGGGTCATGAGCAGTTCTTC
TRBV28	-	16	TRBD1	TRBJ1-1	CASTSPPGQGNTEAFF	TGTGCCAGCACCAGCCCGCCGGGACAGGGGAACACTGAAGCTTTCTTT
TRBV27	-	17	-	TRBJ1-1	CASSLLGEAGGGGEAFF	TGTGCCAGCAGTTTATTGGGTGAGGCGGGGGGAGGCGGTGAAGCTTTCTTT
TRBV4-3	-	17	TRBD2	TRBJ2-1	CASSQGYGGRAGNEQFF	TGCGCCAGCAGCCAAGGATATGGCGGGAGGGCGGGCAATGAGCAGTTCTTC
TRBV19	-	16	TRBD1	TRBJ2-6	CASSSPTGAGANVLTF	TGTGCCAGTAGTAGTCCGACAGGGGCCGGGGCCAACGTCCTGACTTTC